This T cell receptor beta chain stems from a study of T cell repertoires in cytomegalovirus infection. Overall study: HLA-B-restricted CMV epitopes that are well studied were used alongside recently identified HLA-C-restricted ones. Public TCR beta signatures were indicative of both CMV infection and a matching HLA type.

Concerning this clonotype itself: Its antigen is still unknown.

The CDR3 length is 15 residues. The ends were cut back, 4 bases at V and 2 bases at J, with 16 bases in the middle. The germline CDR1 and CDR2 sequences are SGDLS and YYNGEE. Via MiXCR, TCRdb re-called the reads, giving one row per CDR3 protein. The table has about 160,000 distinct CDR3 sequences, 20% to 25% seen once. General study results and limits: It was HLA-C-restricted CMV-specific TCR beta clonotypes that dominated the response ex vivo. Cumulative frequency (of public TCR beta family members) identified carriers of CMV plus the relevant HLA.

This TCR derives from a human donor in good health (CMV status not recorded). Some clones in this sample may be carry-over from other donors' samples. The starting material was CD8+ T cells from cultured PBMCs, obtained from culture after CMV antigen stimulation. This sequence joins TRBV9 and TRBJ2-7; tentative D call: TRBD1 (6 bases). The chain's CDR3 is CASSFRDTLPYEQYF. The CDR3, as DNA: TGTGCCAGCAGCTTCCGGGACACATTACCCTACGAGCAGTACTTC.